Listed here are 31 T cell receptor beta chains from one sample, sequenced in a study of CD8+ T cells in alopecia areata. Once RNA had been extracted, it was reverse transcribed into cDNA to act as the sequencing template. Using immunoSEQ multiplex PCR, the repertoire was profiled, and TCRdb retains in-frame clones only, with some absent. Among approximately 89,000 clones, roughly half were seen once, and the ten largest hold around 5%. The sample comprised NKG2D-high CD8+ T cells sorted from blood. The receptors originated from a human donor with alopecia areata.

The chain joins TRBV19 to TRBJ1-5; D is ambiguous. Germline V gene data show CDR1 as LNHDA and CDR2 as SQIVND (reference sequence). The CDR3 length is 14 residues. The V and J ends lost 5 bases and 5 bases respectively, with 13 bases between them. The CDR3 sequence: CASSPFVRDQPQHF. CDR3 coding DNA: TGTGCCAGTAGTCCTTTCGTGCGGGATCAGCCCCAGCATTTT. Full variable domain (rest looked up from reference TRBV19 and TRBJ1-5): DGGITQSPKYLFRKEGQNVTLSCEQNLNHDAMYWYRQDPGQGLRLIYYSQIVNDFQKGDIAEGYSVSREKKESFPLTVTSAQKNPTAFYLCASSPFVRDQPQHFGDGTRLSIL.

This clone was counted between two and nine times. The CDR3 is CSAEAGVVNTEAFF. In DNA, the CDR3 is TGCAGCGCCGAAGCGGGGGTGGTGAACACTGAAGCTTTCTTT. The chain recombines TRBV29-1 with TRBJ1-1; tentative D call: TRBD1 (5 bases). Per germline, CDR1 SQVTM and CDR2 ANQGSEA. This CDR3 comprises 14 residues. Trimming cost V 7 bases and J 0 bases, with 15 bases left between them.

This clone occurred a few times. The chain recombines TRBV28 with TRBJ1-1, with no clear D. V gave up 11 bases and J gave up 6 bases, with 7 bases separating them. The CDR3 runs to 9 residues. CDR1 and CDR2 (germline): MDHEN, SYDVKM. The CDR3 spells CARHPEAFF. The CDR3 DNA reads TGTGCCCGACATCCTGAAGCTTTCTTT.

J is TRBJ2-7 and V is TRBV11-3, with D perhaps being TRBD1 or TRBD2 (6 bases each). V was clipped by 5 bases and J by 2 bases, with 13 bases between them. This CDR3 has 14 residues. Germline values: CDR1 SGHNT, CDR2 YENEEA. CDR3 in amino acids: CASSPAGTPYEQYF. For the CDR3, the DNA is TGTGCCAGCAGCCCGGCGGGGACACCCTACGAGCAGTACTTC.

V is TRBV4-3 and J is TRBJ2-5; D is undetermined. Germline assignment: CDR1 LGHNA and CDR2 YSLEER. The CDR3 sequence is 15 residues long. V was shortened by 0 bases and J by 1 base, with 9 bases between the two germline ends. CDR3 DNA: TGCGCCAGCAGCCAAGAGATGGGCGTCCAAGAGACCCAGTACTTC. This codes for CASSQEMGVQETQYF.

This rearrangement joins TRBV30 to TRBJ2-7; 10 bases map to TRBD1. V was pared by 2 bases and J by 5 bases, with 6 bases of the junction left unmatched. This CDR3 comprises 14 residues. Germline CDR1 and CDR2: GTSNPN and SVGIG (reference sequence). This CDR3 reads CAWSRWDRGHEQYF. In DNA form, the CDR3 reads TGTGCCTGGAGTCGTTGGGACAGGGGACACGAGCAGTACTTC.

This chain connects TRBV29-1 to TRBJ2-7; TRBD1 might be the D (5 bases). With 0 bases removed from V and 1 base from J, the gap between germline ends came to 7 bases. The length of the CDR3 is 13 residues. CDR1 and CDR2 (germline): SQVTM, ANQGSEA. CDR3 in amino acids: CSVEDRVSYEQYF. In DNA form, the CDR3 reads TGCAGCGTTGAAGACAGGGTTTCCTACGAGCAGTACTTC.

This rearrangement joins TRBV20-1 to TRBJ1-2, with D tentatively TRBD1 (5 bases). Germline-derived CDR1 and CDR2 are DFQATT and SNEGSKA (reference sequence). The ends were cut back, 6 bases at V and 6 bases at J, with 11 bases in the middle. This CDR3 spans 11 amino acids. The CDR3 DNA follows: TGCAGTGCGGTGGGACTTCATGGCTACACCTTC. Translating gives CSAVGLHGYTF.

The sample holds one count of this clone. V gene TRBV30 combines with J gene TRBJ2-7; the D gene is possibly TRBD1 (6 bases). The germline V gene encodes CDR1 GTSNPN and CDR2 SVGIG (reference sequence). Deletions cut 3 bases from V and 2 bases from J, with 23 bases between. The CDR3 totals 17 residues. This CDR3 is CAWRDSSGTHRPYEQYF. The CDR3 region has the DNA TGTGCCTGGAGGGATTCTTCCGGGACACACCGGCCCTACGAGCAGTACTTC.

The rearrangement uses TRBV27 and TRBJ1-1; D perhaps matches TRBD1 (6 bases). The length of the CDR3 is 13 residues. V lost 6 bases and J lost 1, with 9 bases in between. The germline gives CDR1 MNHEY, CDR2 SMNVEV (reference sequence). The DNA for the CDR3 is TGTGCCAGCAGCTGGACAGAGAACACTGAAGCTTTCTTT. It yields the protein CASSWTENTEAFF.

J is TRBJ1-2 and V is TRBV9, with 9 bases aligning to TRBD1. Germline V gene data show CDR1 as SGDLS and CDR2 as YYNGEE. The CDR3 is 15 amino acids. Germline trimming cut 3 bases from V and 7 bases from J; bases unmatched to any gene: 10. The CDR3 DNA follows: TGTGCCAGCAGCGCGAGCCGGGACAGGGATGGTGGCTACACCTTC. As protein: CASSASRDRDGGYTF.

The chain employs TRBV7-8 and TRBJ2-7; perhaps TRBD1 as D (6 bases). Trimming took off 5 bases at V and 2 bases at J, with 10 bases between the two ends. Germline CDR1 SGHVS, CDR2 FQNEAQ. The CDR3 runs 13 residues. The CDR3: CASSLTGPYEQYF. The CDR3 coding sequence is TGTGCCAGCAGCCTGACAGGTCCCTACGAGCAGTACTTC.

The chain combines TRBV29-1 with TRBJ1-4; no reliable D call. Trimming shortened V by 0 bases and J by 7 bases, and 12 bases separated the two germline ends. CDR3 size: 14 residues. Per the germline V gene, CDR1 is SQVTM and CDR2 is ANQGSEA. The CDR3 DNA is TGCAGCGTTGAAGAATTGGGGAAAGGTGAAAAACTGTTTTTT. It specifies CSVEELGKGEKLFF.

The chain recombines TRBV4-1 with TRBJ2-7; D ambiguous. V was clipped by 7 bases and J by 5 bases, with 18 bases between them. The CDR3 has 14 residues. The germline CDR1 and CDR2 sequences are MGHRA and YSYEKL. CDR3 DNA sequence: TGCGCCAGCACAACCTTCCAAGGATCCAACGAGCAGTACTTC. This translates into CASTTFQGSNEQYF.

This chain links TRBV14 with TRBJ2-7; 7 bases map to TRBD2. V shed 1 base, J shed 2 bases, and the junction held 5 bases outside the gene matches. CDR3 length: 15 residues. The germline V gene has CDR1 SGHDN and CDR2 FVKESK. The CDR3 DNA sequence: TGTGCCAGCAGCCAAGGCGGGAGCGGGACCTACGAGCAGTACTTC. As protein: CASSQGGSGTYEQYF. The full variable domain, with the rest looked up from reference TRBV14 and TRBJ2-7, is EAGVTQFPSHSVIEKGQTVTLRCDPISGHDNLYWYRRVMGKEIKFLLHFVKESKQDESGMPNNRFLAERTGGTYSTLKVQPAELEDSGVYFCASSQGGSGTYEQYFGPGTRLTVT.

The CDR3 coding sequence is TGTGCCAGCAGCGTAGGGGGGGTCTACAATGAGCAGTTCTTC. It encodes CASSVGGVYNEQFF. The rearrangement uses TRBV9 and TRBJ2-1; weak D call: TRBD2 (6 bases). Trimming stripped 0 bases from V and 3 bases from J, with 7 bases between. The CDR3 length is 14 residues. Germline-derived CDR1 and CDR2 are SGDLS and YYNGEE. The whole variable domain, remainder taken from reference TRBV9 and TRBJ2-1, is DSGVTQTPKHLITATGQRVTLRCSPRSGDLSVYWYQQSLDQGLQFLIQYYNGEERAKGNILERFSAQQFPDLHSELNLSSLELGDSALYFCASSVGGVYNEQFFGPGTRLTVL.

CDR3 nucleotide sequence: TGCAGCGTCGGCGCGAGGCGAGGTTCCTACAATGAGCAGTTCTTC. Protein sequence: CSVGARRGSYNEQFF. The chain has TRBV29-1 and TRBJ2-1; D is ambiguous. The germline V and J ends were trimmed by 6 bases and 1 base, with 16 bases remaining between them. This CDR3 has 15 amino acids. CDR1 and CDR2 (germline): SQVTM, ANQGSEA.

The gene calls are TRBV29-1 and TRBJ2-3, with 14 bases fitting TRBD2. V was clipped by 6 bases and J by 0 bases; unmatched bases: 8. Germline CDR1 is SQVTM and CDR2 is ANQGSEA. The CDR3 consists of 17 residues. In nucleotides, the CDR3 is TGCAGCGTCGGGGGGACTAGCGGGGGCATCAGCACAGATACGCAGTATTTT. It codes for CSVGGTSGGISTDTQYF.

The J gene is TRBJ2-6, the V gene TRBV28; D not certain. V shed 3 bases and J shed 1 base, with 7 bases lying between them. This CDR3 has 15 residues. In germline, CDR1 is MDHEN, CDR2 SYDVKM. The CDR3, as DNA: TGTGCCAGCAGTTTCTTGTTATCTGGGGCCAACGTCCTGACTTTC. This gives the protein CASSFLLSGANVLTF.

The rearrangement uses TRBV7-9 and TRBJ2-3; 7 nucleotides agree with TRBD2. Germline values: CDR1 SEHNR, CDR2 FQNEAQ (reference sequence). V was pared by 1 base and J by 3 bases, with 4 bases of the junction left unmatched. This CDR3 is 15 amino acids long. CDR3 protein: CASSLVAGETDTQYF. The CDR3 DNA reads as TGTGCCAGCAGCTTAGTCGCGGGAGAGACAGATACGCAGTATTTT.

The chain recombines TRBV5-1 with TRBJ2-1, with 13 bases identical to TRBD2. This CDR3 region has 16 residues. The V gene's germline CDR1 is SGHRS and CDR2 YFSETQ. The V and J ends lost 2 bases and 6 bases, in that order; junction bases with no gene match: 5. CDR3 amino acids: CASSLLAGGPSNEQFF. DNA of the CDR3: TGCGCCAGCAGCTTACTAGCGGGGGGGCCGAGCAATGAGCAGTTCTTC.

The J gene is TRBJ2-1, the V gene TRBV18; unclear D gene. The CDR3 has 13 amino acids. The V gene's germline CDR1 is KGHSH and CDR2 LQKENI. Trimming took 2 bases from V and 7 from J, leaving 9 bases between them. CDR3: CASSPSHENEQFF. Here the CDR3 DNA reads TGTGCCAGCTCACCAAGCCACGAAAATGAGCAGTTCTTC.

The V gene is TRBV30, the J gene TRBJ2-6, with no clear D. Germline V gene lookup returns CDR1 GTSNPN and CDR2 SVGIG (reference sequence). CDR3 length: 13 residues. Trimming took off 5 bases at V and 2 bases at J, with 7 bases between the two ends. The CDR3 spells CAWYQAGANVLTF. CDR3 nucleotides: TGTGCCTGGTATCAGGCTGGGGCCAACGTCCTGACTTTC.

By proportion, this clone is medium-sized (0.01 to 0.1%). The rearrangement joins TRBV7-8 to TRBJ1-5; no clear D. The V gene lost 5 bases and the J gene lost 4 bases, with 15 bases spanning the gap. Per the germline V gene, CDR1 is SGHVS and CDR2 is FQNEAQ. The CDR3 covers 15 residues. The CDR3 bases are TGTGCCAGCAGCCACCAGGACGGAACGAATCAGCCCCAGCATTTT. This translates into CASSHQDGTNQPQHF.

This clone was detected a few times. The V and J genes are TRBV7-8 and TRBJ1-3; 7 bases fit TRBD1. The germline gives CDR1 SGHVS, CDR2 FQNEAQ. Germline trimming cut 3 bases from V and 2 bases from J; bases unmatched to any gene: 7. The CDR3 has 16 amino acids. The CDR3 sequence is CASSFSTGVAGNTIYF. The CDR3 DNA reads as TGTGCCAGCAGCTTCTCAACAGGGGTAGCTGGAAACACCATATATTTT. Full variable domain (rest looked up from reference TRBV7-8 and TRBJ1-3): GAGVSQSPRYKVAKRGQDVALRCDPISGHVSLFWYQQALGQGPEFLTYFQNEAQLDKSGLPSDRFFAERPEGSVSTLKIQRTQQEDSAVYLCASSFSTGVAGNTIYFGEGSWLTVV.

The chain has TRBV25-1 and TRBJ2-7; no definite D call. With 6 bases removed from V and 5 bases from J, the gap between germline ends came to 11 bases. In germline, CDR1 is MGHDK, CDR2 SYGVNS. This CDR3 comprises 12 residues. This CDR3 reads CASSWTSDEQYF. The DNA for the CDR3 is TGTGCCAGCAGCTGGACGTCTGACGAGCAGTACTTC.

The genes are TRBV7-2 and TRBJ2-5; possibly TRBD1 or TRBD2 for D (5 bases each). CDR1 and CDR2 from the germline V gene are SGHTA and FQGNSA. The CDR3 extends over 14 amino acids. V dropped 4 bases and J dropped 4 bases, with 13 bases sitting between them. CDR3 coding DNA: TGTGCCAGCAGCTATACGGGACCGTCAGAGACCCAGTACTTC. This gives the protein CASSYTGPSETQYF.

The chain carries TRBV29-1 and TRBJ2-1, with 14 bases lining up with TRBD2. With 6 bases clipped from V and 9 bases from J, the junction kept 10 bases outside the gene matches. This CDR3 comprises 15 residues. Germline CDR1 SQVTM, CDR2 ANQGSEA. This chain's CDR3 is CSVAGTSGRLREQFF. The CDR3 coding sequence is TGCAGCGTAGCCGGGACTAGCGGGAGATTGCGTGAGCAGTTCTTC.

The gene calls are TRBV19 and TRBJ2-5; 11 bases map to TRBD1. The V gene end was trimmed by 7 bases and the J gene end by 5 bases; junction bases not matched to a gene: 9. CDR1 and CDR2 (germline): LNHDA, SQIVND (reference sequence). The CDR3 loop spans 15 amino acids. CDR3 loop: CASTPDRGRIETQYF. CDR3 DNA sequence: TGTGCCAGTACCCCGGACAGGGGGCGAATCGAGACCCAGTACTTC.

The CDR3 is CASRPRQRRQETQYF. The CDR3 DNA reads TGTGCCAGCAGACCGAGACAGCGCCGACAAGAGACCCAGTACTTC. J is TRBJ2-5 and V is TRBV28; the D gene is possibly TRBD1 (5 bases). Trimming left V 6 bases short and J 2 bases short, with 16 bases between. The germline V gene has CDR1 MDHEN and CDR2 SYDVKM. CDR3 length: 15 residues.

This clone was recorded a few times. The genes are TRBV14 and TRBJ2-1, with D possibly matching TRBD1 (5 bases). V lost 1 base to trimming and J lost 10 bases, with 5 bases between them. CDR3 size: 11 residues. Germline V CDR1 and CDR2: SGHDN, FVKESK. For the CDR3, the DNA is TGTGCCAGCAGCCAAGGGACAGAGCAGTTCTTC. Its protein is CASSQGTEQFF. Full variable domain (rest looked up from reference TRBV14 and TRBJ2-1): EAGVTQFPSHSVIEKGQTVTLRCDPISGHDNLYWYRRVMGKEIKFLLHFVKESKQDESGMPNNRFLAERTGGTYSTLKVQPAELEDSGVYFCASSQGTEQFFGPGTRLTVL.